The rows below give T cell receptor beta chains drawn from one sample of a study of blood T cell repertoires in COVID-19. Produced via immunoSEQ multiplex PCR; TCRdb's table is partial and in-frame only. The sample has 84,000 or so clones, about 83% seen once. Source material: peripheral blood. The origin of the receptors is a man in his 70s with COVID-19, enrolled during active disease. The CDR3 runs from the conserved cysteine through the conserved F or W. Fields, in order: V gene, D gene, J gene, clone size, CDR3 DNA, CDR3 protein. The D gene is left open where the match is weak. Some rows mark clone size as missing; the rest say once, few, many or name a class of expanded clone.

>TRBV7-8|.|TRBJ1-3|.
TGTGCCAGCAGCTTAGAGAGGGGGTCTGGAAACACCATATATTTT
CASSLERGSGNTIYF
>TRBV4-3|.|TRBJ1-4|.
TGCGCCAGCAGCCAAGATATGGGTCAGGGGAACGAAAAACTGTTTTTT
CASSQDMGQGNEKLFF
>TRBV19|TRBD1|TRBJ1-6|.
TGTGCCAGTAGCGGGGGACAGCATAATTCACCCCTCCACTTT
CASSGGQHNSPLHF
>TRBV5-8|.|TRBJ1-2|.
TGTGCCAGCAGCTTGTACCGAGCCTACACCTTC
CASSLYRAYTF
>TRBV9|.|TRBJ2-3|.
TGTGCCAGCAGCGGAGGAGCGGGCCACACAGATACGCAGTATTTT
CASSGGAGHTDTQYF
>TRBV5-1|TRBD1|TRBJ2-7|.
TGCGCCAGCAGCTTTGGGACAGGGGACTTATCGTACGAGCAGTACTTC
CASSFGTGDLSYEQYF
>TRBV21-1|.|TRBJ1-1|.
TGTGCCAGCAGCAAAACCGGGGGGTTGGGCACTGAAGCTTTCTTT
CASSKTGGLGTEAFF
>TRBV7-9|TRBD2|TRBJ2-1|.
TGTGCCAGCAGCAGGGCGGGGGGAGGCAATGAGCAGTTCTTC
CASSRAGGGNEQFF
>TRBV5-1|.|TRBJ2-3|.
TGCGCCAGCAGCTTGGTACAGGGACCCACAGATACGCAGTATTTT
CASSLVQGPTDTQYF
>TRBV30|TRBD2|TRBJ2-7|few
TGTGCCTGGACAGGCAGCCAGCGGGACTTCTACGAGCAGTACTTC
CAWTGSQRDFYEQYF
>TRBV19|TRBD1|TRBJ2-1|.
TGTGCCAGTAGTATAGAGAGGGGGCTAGGTTACAATGAGCAGTTCTTC
CASSIERGLGYNEQFF
>TRBV27|.|TRBJ2-1|few
TGTGCCAGCAGTTTACGGTTAGGGGCAGGGGGGTACAATGAGCAGTTCTTC
CASSLRLGAGGYNEQFF
>TRBV5-1|.|TRBJ2-7|.
TGCGCCAGCAGCCTCCCTACAGACCACTCCTACGAGCAGTACTTC
CASSLPTDHSYEQYF
>TRBV3-1/TRBV3-2|TRBD2|TRBJ2-1|.
TGTGCCAGCAGTTTCGGGGGGGCCTCCTACAATGAGCAGTTCTTC
CASSFGGASYNEQFF
>TRBV7-2|.|TRBJ1-1|.
TGTGCCAGCAGCACGACAGTGAACACTGAAGCTTTCTTT
CASSTTVNTEAFF
>TRBV9|.|TRBJ1-3|once
TGTGCCAGCAGCGTAGCTTCACAATCTGGAAACACCATATATTTT
CASSVASQSGNTIYF
>TRBV19|.|TRBJ1-2|.
TGTGCCAGTAGTTCCTCCCCACAGGGCTATGGCTACACCTTC
CASSSSPQGYGYTF
>TRBV19|TRBD2|TRBJ2-1|.
TGTGCCAGTACCAGGACTAGCGGGACCTACAATGAGCAGTTCTTC
CASTRTSGTYNEQFF
>TRBV18|.|TRBJ2-3|.
TGTGCCAGCTCACCACAGCCTGCTAGCACAGATACGCAGTATTTT
CASSPQPASTDTQYF